These 20 T cell receptor beta chains share one sample of origin, sequenced in a study of cytomegalovirus exposure and HLA in healthy donors. Profiled with immunoSEQ multiplex PCR; TCRdb holds only in-frame clones, not every one. The sample records roughly 120,000 clones, roughly 90% being singletons. The sample comprised PBMCs. These receptors came from a woman younger than 35 in good health and CMV-seropositive.

In its sample, this clone was seen a few times. This chain links TRBV5-4 with TRBJ1-6, with a possible D match to TRBD1 (6 bases). Germline values: CDR1 SGHNT, CDR2 YYREEE (reference sequence). Trimming left V 4 bases short and J 8 bases short, with 16 bases between. This CDR3 spans 15 amino acids. The CDR3 loop reads CASSQTRGRDSPLHF. The CDR3 DNA sequence: TGTGCCAGCAGCCAAACCAGGGGAAGGGATTCACCCCTCCACTTT.

The CDR3 DNA sequence: TGTGCCAGCAGTTACTCGAGGCAGCCCCCCCATCAGCCCCAGCATTTT. Its protein product is CASSYSRQPPHQPQHF. The chain carries TRBV6-5 and TRBJ1-5, with D uncertain. The length of the CDR3 is 16 residues. Trimming took 0 bases from V and 5 from J, leaving 14 bases between them. Germline CDR1 MNHEY, CDR2 SVGAGI.

The chain links TRBV7-2 to TRBJ2-7; D remains ambiguous. Trimming cost V 6 bases and J 6 bases, with 9 bases left between them. Germline-derived CDR1 and CDR2 are SGHTA and FQGNSA. The CDR3 contains 11 residues. CDR3 in DNA: TGTGCCAGCAGTTTGAACGGCGAGCAGTACTTC. This translates into CASSLNGEQYF.

The table lists this clone with a count of one. V usage is TRBV2 and J usage is TRBJ1-5; 7 bases are shared with TRBD1. Germline trimming cut 9 bases from V and 2 bases from J; bases unmatched to any gene: 10. The CDR3 is 15 amino acids. CDR1 is SNHLY and CDR2 is FYNNEI in the germline V gene. In nucleotides, the CDR3 is TGTGCCAGTGGGGATAGAACAGGGGGCAATCAGCCCCAGCATTTT. As protein: CASGDRTGGNQPQHF.

This sequence joins TRBV13 and TRBJ2-3; 7 bases line up with TRBD1. Unmatched junction bases numbered 2, after V lost 6 bases and J lost 2 bases. The CDR3 length is 13 residues. Per germline, CDR1 PRHDT and CDR2 FYEKMQ (reference sequence). The DNA for the CDR3 is TGTGCCAGCAGAGGGGGCTCCACAGATACGCAGTATTTT. Its translation is CASRGGSTDTQYF.

The genes are TRBV4-3 and TRBJ2-1, with 8 bases that match TRBD2. The CDR3 spans 16 residues. Germline-derived CDR1 and CDR2 are LGHNA and YSLEER. V lost 4 bases, J lost 0 bases, and 5 bases stayed unmatched. This CDR3 is CASSRISGDSYNEQFF. CDR3 bases: TGCGCCAGCAGCCGCATTAGCGGGGACTCCTACAATGAGCAGTTCTTC.

The table lists this clone with a count of one. This chain joins TRBV6-4 and TRBJ2-3, with 8 bases lining up with TRBD2. The germline gives CDR1 MRHNA, CDR2 SNTAGT. This CDR3 is built from 17 residues. With V trimmed by 0 bases and J by 2 bases, 7 bases remained unmatched. The DNA of the CDR3 is TGTGCCAGCAGTGACTCTGGTTTAGCGGGGAACACAGATACGCAGTATTTT. Its protein is CASSDSGLAGNTDTQYF.

CDR3 bases: TGTGCCAGCAGAAACTCCGGTAGCGCTTGGGAGCAGTACTTC. This gives the protein CASRNSGSAWEQYF. The V call is TRBV28, the J call TRBJ2-7, with D maybe TRBD2 (5 bases). CDR3 size: 14 residues. Germline V CDR1 and CDR2: MDHEN, SYDVKM. V was clipped by 6 bases and J by 7 bases, with 19 bases between them.

This clone appeared a single time. Other DNA sequences in this specimen translate into the identical CDR3. The rearrangement links TRBV7-9 to TRBJ1-1; D call uncertain. This CDR3 comprises 11 residues. Germline V lookup: CDR1 SEHNR, CDR2 FQNEAQ (reference sequence). Between the trimmed V and J ends, which lost 4 bases and 3 bases, there was a span of 3 bases. The CDR3 DNA follows: TGTGCCAGCAGCTCAGACACTGAAGCTTTCTTT. As protein: CASSSDTEAFF. The full variable domain, with the rest looked up from reference TRBV7-9 and TRBJ1-1, is DTGVSQNPRHKITKRGQNVTFRCDPISEHNRLYWYRQTLGQGPEFLTYFQNEAQLEKSRLLSDRFSAERPKGSFSTLEIQRTEQGDSAMYLCASSSDTEAFFGQGTRLTVV.

The chain recombines TRBV5-6 with TRBJ1-4, with 8 bases matching TRBD1. CDR3 length: 14 residues. Trimming removed 2 bases from V and 7 bases from J; junction bases left unmatched: 4. Germline V gene lookup returns CDR1 SGHDT and CDR2 YYEEEE. Here the CDR3 reads CASSFTGGSEKLFF. The CDR3 DNA follows: TGTGCCAGCAGCTTCACAGGGGGTTCTGAAAAACTGTTTTTT.

This clone was observed once. The chain combines TRBV10-1 with TRBJ2-2; 7 nucleotides line up with TRBD2. Per germline, CDR1 WNHNN and CDR2 SYGVQD (reference sequence). The CDR3 has 15 amino acids. The junction had 4 bases not matched to a gene; V was cut back by 2 bases and J by 4 bases. The CDR3 protein is CASSEGRAGTGELFF. The CDR3 DNA reads as TGCGCCAGCAGTGAGGGGAGGGCCGGCACCGGGGAGCTGTTTTTT.

The chain is built from TRBV2 and TRBJ1-5, with a tentative D call TRBD1 (5 bases). The CDR3 consists of 14 residues. Germline values: CDR1 SNHLY, CDR2 FYNNEI. V was cut by 5 bases and J by 3 bases, with 11 bases left in between. CDR3: CASSPGLLNQPQHF. The CDR3 DNA sequence: TGTGCCAGCAGTCCGGGACTTCTCAATCAGCCCCAGCATTTT.

The J gene is TRBJ2-3, the V gene TRBV5-1; 8 nucleotides align to TRBD2. J was trimmed by 3 bases and V by 6 bases; bases with no gene match: 12. Per the germline V gene, CDR1 is SGHRS and CDR2 is YFSETQ. This CDR3 comprises 16 residues. CDR3 residues: CASKDSGVYVTDTQYF. The DNA for the CDR3 is TGCGCCAGCAAGGATAGCGGGGTCTACGTGACAGATACGCAGTATTTT. The full variable domain, in which reference TRBV5-1 and TRBJ2-3 provide the parts outside the CDR3, is KAGVTQTPRYLIKTRGQQVTLSCSPISGHRSVSWYQQTPGQGLQFLFEYFSETQRNKGNFPGRFSGRQFSNSRSEMNVSTLELGDSALYLCASKDSGVYVTDTQYFGPGTRLTVL.

The chain couples TRBV29-1 to TRBJ2-1, with TRBD2 matching 15 bases. Losses at the gene ends were 4 bases for V and 8 bases for J; bases not matched to a gene: 12. The CDR3 runs 17 residues. CDR1 SQVTM and CDR2 ANQGSEA come from the germline V gene. Here the CDR3 DNA reads TGCAGCGTTGCGGGACTAGCGGGAGGAGGACCCTGGGATGAGCAGTTCTTC. This codes for CSVAGLAGGGPWDEQFF.

The chain joins TRBV15 to TRBJ1-1; D uncertain. The CDR3 is made up of 14 amino acids. V lost 2 bases and J lost 5, with 12 bases in between. Germline V gene lookup returns CDR1 LNHNV and CDR2 YYDKDF (reference sequence). CDR3 amino acids: CATSRTPVGTEAFF. The CDR3, as DNA: TGTGCCACCAGCAGAACCCCCGTCGGGACTGAAGCTTTCTTT.

With respect to this clone: The junction departs from the called germline gene at one end, perhaps through a read error. The gene calls are TRBV7-7 and TRBJ2-1; 7 positions match TRBD1. Germline V CDR1 and CDR2: SSHAT, FNYEAQ (reference sequence). The CDR3 runs to 15 residues. CDR3 protein: CASSPSQGAYNEQFF. In DNA, the CDR3 is TGTGCTAGCAGCCCGTCCCAGGGGGCCTACAATGAGCAGTTCTTC. Combining the CDR3 with reference TRBV7-7 and TRBJ2-1 gives the whole variable domain GAGVSQSPRYKVTKRGQDVTLRCDPISSHATLYWYQQALGQGPEFLTYFNYEAQPDKSGLPSDRFSAERPEGSISTLTIQRTEQRDSAMYRCASSPSQGAYNEQFFGPGTRLTVL.

This clone has only one observation. The V gene is TRBV9, the J gene TRBJ2-5, with D uncertain. Per germline, CDR1 SGDLS and CDR2 YYNGEE. This CDR3 is built from 14 residues. V was pared by 4 bases and J by 2 bases, with 12 bases between. CDR3 coding DNA: TGTGCCAGCAGCCCACCCGAGGCGCAAGAGACCCAGTACTTC. Protein: CASSPPEAQETQYF. Together with reference TRBV9 and TRBJ2-5, the CDR3 gives the full variable domain: DSGVTQTPKHLITATGQRVTLRCSPRSGDLSVYWYQQSLDQGLQFLIQYYNGEERAKGNILERFSAQQFPDLHSELNLSSLELGDSALYFCASSPPEAQETQYFGPGTRLLVL.

This sequence joins TRBV6-1 and TRBJ2-1, with D possibly matching TRBD2 (5 bases). V lost 2 bases to trimming and J lost 7 bases, with 6 bases between them. Per the germline V gene, CDR1 is MNHNS and CDR2 is SASEGT. This CDR3 is built from 12 residues. In nucleotides, the CDR3 is TGTGCCAGCAGTGAACGGGGTAATGAGCAGTTCTTC. Amino acids: CASSERGNEQFF.

V usage is TRBV11-2 and J usage is TRBJ1-1; 11 nucleotides line up with TRBD1. V gave up 5 bases and J gave up 4 bases; unmatched junction bases: 9. Germline V gives CDR1 SGHAT, CDR2 FQNNGV. The CDR3 consists of 16 residues. The CDR3 region is CASSEGQGELSTEAFF. The DNA of the CDR3 is TGTGCCAGCAGCGAGGGACAGGGGGAATTGTCCACTGAAGCTTTCTTT.

The chain combines TRBV5-4 with TRBJ1-4; 10 positions agree with TRBD1. Germline V gives CDR1 SGHNT, CDR2 YYREEE (reference sequence). The CDR3 has 17 amino acids. Trimming cost V 2 bases and J 8 bases; bases outside gene matches: 12. CDR3 nucleotide sequence: TGTGCCAGCAGCTTAAGACAGGGGGCTGTCGCAGGGGAAAAACTGTTTTTT. This codes for CASSLRQGAVAGEKLFF. The entire variable domain, with the rest obtained from reference TRBV5-4 and TRBJ1-4, is as follows: ETGVTQSPTHLIKTRGQQVTLRCSSQSGHNTVSWYQQALGQGPQFIFQYYREEENGRGNFPPRFSGLQFPNYSSELNVNALELDDSALYLCASSLRQGAVAGEKLFFGSGTQLSVL.